This TCR beta chain came from a study of shared clonotypes between healthy human individuals. Profiled with immunoSEQ multiplex PCR; TCRdb holds only in-frame clones, not every one. The sample records roughly 2.5 million clones, just over 90% being singletons. CDR3 length: 13 amino acids. Germline assignment: CDR1 SGHTA and CDR2 FQGNSA. V was clipped by 6 bases and J by 1 base, with 9 bases between them. The material sequenced was naive CD4+ T cells sorted from blood. Noted subset: CD45RA+ positively selected. The sequence was collected from a man aged 18 to 29 in good health. The chain links TRBV7-2 to TRBJ1-1; D gene uncertain. The CDR3 nucleotides read TGTGCCAGCAGTAAACTGAGGAACACTGAAGCTTTCTTT. This encodes CASSKLRNTEAFF.